Below, 21 T cell receptor beta chains from the same sample are listed, as sequenced in a study of beta chain features in type 1 diabetes. Whole-study findings and limits: Within each of all four CD4+ subsets, Type 1 diabetes patients had TCRB CDR3s that were moderately but significantly shorter.

Antigens for these TCRs are unknown. The authors reverse transcribed all of the isolated RNA, so sequencing captured expressed TCRB transcripts. Generated by immunoSEQ multiplex PCR, the TCRdb table keeps only in-frame clones and is missing some. The sample lists some 350,000 clones; 8.5% to 10% were seen once. The specimen was central memory CD4+ T cells from blood. These TCRs come from a man younger than 40 with type 1 diabetes.

This clone showed up just a few times. The V and J genes are TRBV2 and TRBJ2-3; 9 bases are shared with TRBD2. V was clipped by 6 bases and J by 1 base; unmatched bases: 8. This CDR3 contains 16 residues. The germline CDR1 and CDR2 sequences are SNHLY and FYNNEI. The CDR3 spells CASRRLAVLGTDTQYF. The CDR3 DNA reads TGTGCCAGCAGGAGACTAGCGGTTCTGGGCACAGATACGCAGTATTTT. Variable domain in full (rest from reference TRBV2 and TRBJ2-3): EPEVTQTPSHQVTQMGQEVILRCVPISNHLYFYWYRQILGQKVEFLVSFYNNEISEKSEIFDDQFSVERPDGSNFTLKIRSTKLEDSAMYFCASRRLAVLGTDTQYFGPGTRLTVL.

This clone has a count of ten or more. This chain joins TRBV19 and TRBJ2-3; 9 bases line up with TRBD1. V gave up 6 bases and J gave up 4 bases; unmatched junction bases: 5. The CDR3 is 14 amino acids. CDR1 LNHDA and CDR2 SQIVND come from the germline V gene (reference sequence). The CDR3, as DNA: TGTGCCAGTAGACAGGGGGCGCATCCAGATACGCAGTATTTT. This codes for CASRQGAHPDTQYF.

The rearrangement joins TRBV30 to TRBJ1-1; D not certain. This CDR3 contains 10 residues. The V end lost 4 bases, the J end lost 3 bases, and 3 bases lay between the germline ends. CDR1 GTSNPN and CDR2 SVGIG come from the germline V gene (reference sequence). The CDR3 coding sequence is TGTGCCTGGAAGTACACTGAAGCTTTCTTT. It encodes CAWKYTEAFF.

V usage is TRBV11-2 and J usage is TRBJ2-1; the match to TRBD2 covers 9 bases. V gave up 5 bases and J gave up 9 bases; unmatched junction bases: 17. The germline CDR1 and CDR2 sequences are SGHAT and FQNNGV. The CDR3 has 17 residues. CDR3 DNA: TGTGCCAGCAGCCCCACCCAGGGAATAGCGGGAGTATCTGAGCAGTTCTTC. Amino acid sequence: CASSPTQGIAGVSEQFF.

This clone has more than one count but fewer than ten. This rearrangement joins TRBV11-3 to TRBJ1-3; TRBD1 is a possible D gene (5 bases). V was pared by 5 bases and J by 2 bases, with 7 bases between. From germline, CDR1 is SGHNT and CDR2 YENEEA. The CDR3 is 13 residues long. The DNA of the CDR3 is TGTGCCAGCAGCGCAGGGCCTGGAAACACCATATATTTT. This translates into CASSAGPGNTIYF.

This clone was recorded at least ten times. In the same sample, other DNA sequences code for this CDR3. The genes are TRBV4-1 and TRBJ2-4; D may be TRBD1 (6 bases). Looked up from germline, CDR1 is MGHRA and CDR2 is YSYEKL. V gave up 0 bases and J gave up 10 bases, with 10 bases separating them. The CDR3 is made up of 13 amino acids. In nucleotides, the CDR3 is TGCGCCAGCAGCCAAGATAGGGGGAATATTCAGTACTTC. Its protein product is CASSQDRGNIQYF.

This chain links TRBV4-2 with TRBJ1-4, with D tentatively TRBD1 (5 bases). V shed 1 base and J shed 0 bases, with 9 bases lying between them. The CDR3 consists of 16 residues. Per the germline V gene, CDR1 is LGHNA and CDR2 is YNFKEQ. DNA of the CDR3: TGTGCCAGCAGCCAAGTGGGGACGGCAACTAATGAAAAACTGTTTTTT. Its translation: CASSQVGTATNEKLFF.

This clone was detected a few times. The chain employs TRBV6-5 and TRBJ1-3, with TRBD1 as a possible D gene (6 bases). CDR3 size: 14 residues. The germline V gene has CDR1 MNHEY and CDR2 SVGAGI. Deletions cut 5 bases from V and 3 bases from J, with 11 bases between. CDR3: CASSNRDIGNTIYF. The CDR3 DNA is TGTGCCAGCAGTAACCGGGACATTGGAAACACCATATATTTT.

This clone was counted between two and nine times. V usage is TRBV7-2 and J usage is TRBJ2-7; D possibly corresponds to TRBD1 (6 bases). Germline CDR1 is SGHTA and CDR2 is FQGNSA. This CDR3 spans 13 amino acids. Deletions cut 7 bases from V and 0 bases from J, with 10 bases between. CDR3: CASTRTVSYEQYF. CDR3 nucleotides: TGTGCCAGCACTCGGACAGTCTCCTACGAGCAGTACTTC.

The table lists this clone with a few counts. V is TRBV4-1 and J is TRBJ1-5; no reliable D call. Deletions cut 4 bases from V and 3 bases from J, with 16 bases between. The germline V gene encodes CDR1 MGHRA and CDR2 YSYEKL. The CDR3 totals 16 residues. The CDR3 region is CASSPKPATPNQPQHF. The DNA for the CDR3 is TGCGCCAGCAGCCCTAAACCGGCCACCCCCAATCAGCCCCAGCATTTT.

This rearrangement joins TRBV2 to TRBJ2-2; D is possibly TRBD1 or TRBD2 (6 bases each). Trimming removed 7 bases at V and 4 bases at J, with 16 bases between. The CDR3 is 15 amino acids. Germline loops: CDR1 SNHLY, CDR2 FYNNEI. The CDR3 nucleotides read TGTGCCAGCATCTCGGGGGCGGCCGGCACCGGGGAGCTGTTTTTT. It codes for CASISGAAGTGELFF.

There are many counts of this clone. The chain couples TRBV7-2 to TRBJ2-1; possible D gene TRBD2, 5 bases. Germline CDR1 is SGHTA and CDR2 is FQGNSA. V lost 5 bases to trimming and J lost 9 bases, with 14 bases between them. This CDR3 contains 13 residues. CDR3 nucleotides: TGTGCCAGCAGCCCAGACATTAGCGCTGAGCAGTTCTTC. This sequence encodes CASSPDISAEQFF.

This clone showed up just a few times. The chain is built from TRBV30 and TRBJ1-5; D not certain. Germline CDR1 GTSNPN, CDR2 SVGIG (reference sequence). Trimming left V 1 base short and J 4 bases short, with 11 bases between. The CDR3 has 14 amino acids. Written as DNA, the CDR3 is TGTGCCTGGAGTGATGGTGTCCAAAATCAGCCCCAGCATTTT. This encodes CAWSDGVQNQPQHF.

This clone was found a few times. CDR3 in DNA: TGTGCCAGCAGCGAGGGGGGACAGGGGAACACCGGGGAGCTGTTTTTT. As protein: CASSEGGQGNTGELFF. The V gene is TRBV9, the J gene TRBJ2-2; 9 bases are shared with TRBD1. Germline assignment: CDR1 SGDLS and CDR2 YYNGEE. This CDR3 region has 16 residues. Germline trimming cut 3 bases from V and 1 base from J; bases unmatched to any gene: 4.

This clone was recorded a few times. The chain links TRBV11-2 to TRBJ1-2; D unresolved. This CDR3 has 13 residues. The germline gives CDR1 SGHAT, CDR2 FQNNGV. V lost 3 bases and J 8 bases, leaving 13 bases between the germline ends. The CDR3 DNA is TGTGCCAGCAGCTTTGAGGGAGCTCGAGGCTACACCTTC. Translating it yields CASSFEGARGYTF.

This clone was seen many times. The chain is built from TRBV7-2 and TRBJ2-5; D is unresolved. Germline lookup yields CDR1 SGHTA and CDR2 FQGNSA. V was trimmed by 4 bases and J by 5 bases, leaving 5 bases between them. The CDR3 covers 11 residues. In nucleotides, the CDR3 is TGTGCCAGCAGCTCCTGGGAGACCCAGTACTTC. Translated, it gives CASSSWETQYF.

The chain joins TRBV11-2 to TRBJ1-5; 8 nucleotides agree with TRBD1. Germline V lookup: CDR1 SGHAT, CDR2 FQNNGV. The CDR3 covers 14 residues. Trimming removed 3 bases from V and 7 bases from J; junction bases left unmatched: 5. The CDR3 loop reads CASSFDRGGQPQHF. In DNA form, the CDR3 reads TGTGCCAGCAGCTTCGACAGGGGCGGCCAGCCCCAGCATTTT.

The genes are TRBV23-1 and TRBJ1-1; D is perhaps TRBD1 (5 bases). TRBV23-1 is flagged as an ORF with uncertain function. The V and J ends lost 1 base and 1 base respectively, with 13 bases between them. CDR3 length: 16 amino acids. The CDR3 DNA reads TGCGCCAGCAGTCAATTTTCTTCCGGGACGAACACTGAAGCTTTCTTT. The encoded protein is CASSQFSSGTNTEAFF.

This clone was seen a few times. The chain is built from TRBV6-1 and TRBJ2-7; TRBD2 might be the D (6 bases). V lost 7 bases and J 7 bases, leaving 17 bases between the germline ends. The CDR3 loop spans 13 amino acids. Per the germline V gene, CDR1 is MNHNS and CDR2 is SASEGT. CDR3 bases: TGTGCCAGCACTCAGGGCGGAAGCGGGGAGCAGTACTTC. It translates to CASTQGGSGEQYF.

The V and J genes are TRBV11-1 and TRBJ2-7, with unresolved D. The CDR3 is 11 amino acids. Trimming cost V 5 bases and J 4 bases, with 6 bases left between them. Looked up from germline, CDR1 is SGHAT and CDR2 is FQDESV (reference sequence). The CDR3 coding sequence is TGTGCCAGCAGCCAGGATTACGAGCAGTACTTC. The encoded protein is CASSQDYEQYF.

V gene TRBV19 combines with J gene TRBJ1-2, with 12 bases that match TRBD1. The CDR3 contains 16 residues. With 3 bases clipped from V and 4 bases from J, the junction kept 6 bases outside the gene matches. Germline CDR1 reads LNHDA; CDR2 reads SQIVND (reference sequence). This CDR3 reads CASSMGQGALIYGYTF. CDR3 sequence (DNA): TGTGCCAGTAGTATGGGACAGGGGGCGTTGATCTATGGCTACACCTTC.